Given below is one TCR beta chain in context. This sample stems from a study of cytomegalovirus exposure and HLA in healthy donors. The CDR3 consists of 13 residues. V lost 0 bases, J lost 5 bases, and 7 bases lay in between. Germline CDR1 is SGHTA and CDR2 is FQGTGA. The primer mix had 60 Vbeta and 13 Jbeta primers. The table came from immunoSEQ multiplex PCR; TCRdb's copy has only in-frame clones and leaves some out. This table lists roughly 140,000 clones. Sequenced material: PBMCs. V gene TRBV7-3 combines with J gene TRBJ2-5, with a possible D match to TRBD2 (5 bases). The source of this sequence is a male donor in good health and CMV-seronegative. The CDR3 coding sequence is TGTGCCAGCAGCTTAACGAGGGAGGAGACCCAGTACTTC. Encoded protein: CASSLTREETQYF.